Following are 8 T cell receptor beta chains from one sample sequenced in a study of T cell clonality in common variable immunodeficiency. The table came from immunoSEQ multiplex PCR; TCRdb's copy has only in-frame clones and leaves some out. The sample gives some 44,000 clones, none seen only once, and the top ten clones hold about 10%. Sequencing was carried out using peripheral blood mononuclear cells. These TCRs come from a person between 18 and 70 years old in good health.

This clone was counted at least ten times. The read ends 3 residues early relative to the CDR3; the germline J gene fills the gap. The rearrangement uses TRBV7-6 and TRBJ2-7; D is perhaps TRBD2 (5 bases). V lost 5 bases and J lost 5, with 13 bases in between. The CDR3 is 13 residues long. CDR1 and CDR2 (germline): SGHVS, FNYEAQ. CDR3 in amino acids: CASSPGVGDEQYF. The part of the CDR3 DNA that was read is TGTGCCAGCAGCCCCGGGGTGGGAGACGAG. Full variable domain (rest looked up from reference TRBV7-6 and TRBJ2-7): GAGVSQSPRYKVTKRGQDVALRCDPISGHVSLYWYRQALGQGPEFLTYFNYEAQQDKSGLPNDRFSAERPEGSISTLTIQRTEQRDSAMYRCASSPGVGDEQYFGPGTRLTVT.

This clone was observed at least ten times. The sequenced fragment ends 3 residues before the CDR3 boundary, so the rest is inferred from the germline J gene. The V and J genes are TRBV19 and TRBJ2-1; 8 bases align to TRBD1. The CDR3 is made up of 15 amino acids. CDR1 is LNHDA and CDR2 is SQIVND in the germline V gene (reference sequence). Trimming cost V 5 bases and J 4 bases; bases outside gene matches: 7. The chain's CDR3 is CASSETWTGYNEQFF. CDR3 DNA, as far as it was read: TGTGCCAGTAGTGAGACTTGGACAGGGTACAATGAG.

Points on this clone: Read sequence stops 3 residues before the CDR3 end, and the germline J gene provides the missing end. The chain uses TRBV11-3 and TRBJ2-2; D call uncertain. The germline gives CDR1 SGHNT, CDR2 YENEEA. Between the trimmed V and J ends, which lost 1 base and 4 bases, there was a span of 7 bases. The CDR3 runs 14 residues. This chain's CDR3 is CASSLGQSTGELFF. The covered CDR3 bases are TGTGCCAGCAGCTTAGGACAAAGCACCGGGGAG. The complete variable domain, with remaining parts taken from reference TRBV11-3 and TRBJ2-2, reads EAGVVQSPRYKIIEKKQPVAFWCNPISGHNTLYWYLQNLGQGPELLIRYENEEAVDDSQLPKDRFSAERLKGVDSTLKIQPAELGDSAVYLCASSLGQSTGELFFGEGSRLTVL.

This clone occurred many times. The missing CDR3 end, 3 residues past where the read stops, is filled in from the germline J gene. V and J are TRBV20-1 and TRBJ1-2; D is unclear. The CDR3 totals 16 residues. Germline lookup yields CDR1 DFQATT and CDR2 SNEGSKA (reference sequence). This CDR3 reads CSALVICGCSYNDYTF. The CDR3 bases that were read are TGCAGTGCCCTGGTTATTTGCGGATGCTCCTACAATGAC.

The sample holds many counts of this clone. The read halts 3 residues ahead of the CDR3 end, with the missing end drawn from the germline J gene. The chain recombines TRBV18 with TRBJ1-2; possible D gene TRBD1, 5 bases. This CDR3 is 16 amino acids long. Trimming cost V 2 bases and J 2 bases, with 15 bases left between them. Germline CDR1 KGHSH, CDR2 LQKENI. The DNA read from the CDR3 is TGTGCCAGCTCACCATTCGCTCGACAGTTCAACTATGGC. It codes for CASSPFARQFNYG. The full-length CDR3 reads as CASSPFARQFNYGYTF. Variable domain in full (rest from reference TRBV18 and TRBJ1-2): NAGVMQNPRHLVRRRGQEARLRCSPMKGHSHVYWYRQLPEEGLKFMVYLQKENIIDESGMPKERFSAEFPKEGPSILRIQQVVRGDSAAYFCASSPFARQFNYGYTFGSGTRLTVV.

This clone has at least ten counts. CDR3 sequence reads: CSASAAGLNEQFF. CDR3 DNA (partial): TGCAGTGCTAGTGCAGCGGGATTAAATGAG. The chain joins TRBV20-1 to TRBJ2-1; 7 bases are shared with TRBD2. The sequence runs out 3 residues before the end of the CDR3; the remainder is reconstructed from the germline J gene. The germline CDR1 and CDR2 sequences are DFQATT and SNEGSKA (reference sequence). This CDR3 contains 13 residues. V lost 3 bases, J lost 7 bases, and 6 bases stayed unmatched.

Ten or more counts support this clone. The read falls 3 residues short of the CDR3 end, and the missing part is taken from the germline J gene. This chain uses TRBV13 with TRBJ1-3; no firm D call. The V gene's germline CDR1 is PRHDT and CDR2 FYEKMQ (reference sequence). V lost 10 bases and J 4 bases, leaving 11 bases between the germline ends. The CDR3 sequence is 12 residues long. The CDR3 bases that were read are TGTGCCACCTCAGACGGGGGAAACACC. This codes for CATSDGGNT. The entire CDR3 sequence reads CATSDGGNTIYF.

This clone was counted ten times or more. Coverage ceases 3 residues before the CDR3 finishes, and the germline J gene fills in the end. The chain recombines TRBV28 with TRBJ1-2, with no clear D. V lost 1 base and J 3 bases, leaving 9 bases between the germline ends. The CDR3 runs 14 residues. Germline CDR1 MDHEN, CDR2 SYDVKM. The CDR3 loop reads CASSLSGFDYGYTF. The DNA read from the CDR3 is TGTGCCAGCAGTTTATCCGGGTTCGACTATGGC.